The T cell receptor beta chain described here comes from a study of CD8+ T cells in alopecia areata. Study-level results: In scalp samples, resident alphabeta T cells of normal skin are also sequenced. It was lesional scalp, especially alopecia totalis/universalis, that showed higher clonality than normal scalp.

Remarks on this clone: Its antigen remains unidentified.

CDR3 length: 16 residues. Germline lookup yields CDR1 SEHNR and CDR2 FQNEAQ (reference sequence). V lost 1 base, J lost 1 base, and 4 bases stayed unmatched. Sorted out of PBMCs were CD4+ T cells and CD8+ T cells. Extracted RNA was reverse transcribed into cDNA, the sequencing template. The table came from immunoSEQ multiplex PCR; TCRdb's copy has only in-frame clones and leaves some out. This table has about 30,000 clones, about three fifths appearing once. The clonotype originates from a human donor with alopecia areata. The chain carries TRBV7-9 and TRBJ2-4; 7 nucleotides line up with TRBD1. The sample taken for sequencing was NKG2D-high CD8+ T cells sorted from blood. The CDR3 is CASSLGTGWAKNIQYF. The CDR3 coding sequence is TGTGCCAGCAGCTTAGGGACAGGATGGGCCAAAAACATTCAGTACTTC.